The clone carrying this TCR beta chain was picked up many times. Germline CDR1 reads MDHEN; CDR2 reads SYDVKM. The CDR3 consists of 13 residues. V shed 8 bases and J shed 6 bases, with 11 bases lying between them. The record originates from a study of early T cells in non-severe SARS-CoV-2 infection. Unique molecular identifiers were added to individual cDNA molecules. TCRdb redid the calling of the 5' RACE reads with MiXCR, one entry per CDR3 protein. The table includes approximately 31,000 distinct CDR3 sequences, 4.5% to 6% detected once. The chain is built from TRBV28 and TRBJ1-6; tentatively, D is TRBD1 (5 bases). Input material: whole blood. The sequence derives from an adult who was a healthcare worker with PCR-confirmed SARS-CoV-2 infection or an uninfected control (not recorded which). CDR3 amino acids: CASRGSANSPLHF. The CDR3 DNA reads as TGTGCCAGCCGGGGGTCGGCTAATTCACCCCTCCACTTT.